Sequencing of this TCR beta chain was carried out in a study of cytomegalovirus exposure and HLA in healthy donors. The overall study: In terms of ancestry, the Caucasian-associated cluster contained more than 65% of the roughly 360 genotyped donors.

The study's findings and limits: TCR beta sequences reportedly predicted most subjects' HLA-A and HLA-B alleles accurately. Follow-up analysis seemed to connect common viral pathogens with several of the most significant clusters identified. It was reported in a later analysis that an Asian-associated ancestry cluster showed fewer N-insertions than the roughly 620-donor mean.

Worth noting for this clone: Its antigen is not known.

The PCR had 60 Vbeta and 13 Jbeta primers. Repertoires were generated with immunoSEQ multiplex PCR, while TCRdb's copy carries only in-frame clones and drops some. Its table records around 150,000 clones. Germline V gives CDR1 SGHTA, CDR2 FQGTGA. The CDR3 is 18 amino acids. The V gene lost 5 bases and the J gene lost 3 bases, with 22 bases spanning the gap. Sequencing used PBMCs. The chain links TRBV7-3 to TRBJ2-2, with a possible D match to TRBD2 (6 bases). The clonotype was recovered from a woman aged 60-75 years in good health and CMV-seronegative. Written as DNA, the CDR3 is TGTGCCAGCAGCAAACTAGGGACTCCCAATACCCACACCGGGGAGCTGTTTTTT. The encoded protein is CASSKLGTPNTHTGELFF. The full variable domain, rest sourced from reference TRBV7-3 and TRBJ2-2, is GAGVSQTPSNKVTEKGKYVELRCDPISGHTALYWYRQSLGQGPEFLIYFQGTGAADDSGLPNDRFFAVRPEGSVSTLKIQRTERGDSAVYLCASSKLGTPNTHTGELFFGEGSRLTVL.